This TCR beta chain is from a study of shared clonotypes between healthy human individuals. Libraries were prepared by immunoSEQ multiplex PCR; TCRdb keeps only in-frame clonotypes and omits some of them. The data contain about 1 million clones, approximately 80% of them singletons. As regards this clone: Its cognate antigen is unknown.

The study's findings and limits: Sharing across four donors was highest in naive CD4 (roughly 5%) and lowest in memory CD8 (approximately 0.4%).

Naive CD4+ cells were CD45RA-selected; the remaining cells were memory. The specimen sequenced was memory CD4+ T cells from PBMCs. Subset meaning: CD45RA-negative fraction. This receptor was taken from a man aged 18 to 30 in good health. Some clones in this sample may be carry-over from other donors' samples.

The chain's CDR3 is CASSLDVAGPQHF. CDR3 nucleotide sequence: TGCGCCAGCAGCTTGGATGTGGCAGGGCCCCAGCATTTT. The chain has TRBV5-1 and TRBJ1-5, with no clear D. Germline CDR1 reads SGHRS; CDR2 reads YFSETQ. This CDR3 contains 13 residues. V was shortened by 0 bases and J by 9 bases, with 10 bases between the two germline ends. Full variable domain (remainder filled in from reference TRBV5-1 and TRBJ1-5): KAGVTQTPRYLIKTRGQQVTLSCSPISGHRSVSWYQQTPGQGLQFLFEYFSETQRNKGNFPGRFSGRQFSNSRSEMNVSTLELGDSALYLCASSLDVAGPQHFGDGTRLSIL.